This entry describes one T cell receptor (beta chain). The data were obtained in a study of blood T cell repertoires in COVID-19. Background on the study: Samples came from the United States, Italy and Spain, spanning acute and convalescent COVID-19. PBMCs, B-cell-depleted T cells, or T cells provided the cDNA or gDNA that made up the material.

The germline gives CDR1 KGHSH, CDR2 LQKENI. Between the trimmed V and J ends, which lost 3 bases and 13 bases, there was a span of 18 bases. There are 13 residues in the CDR3. Using immunoSEQ multiplex PCR, the repertoire was profiled, and TCRdb retains in-frame clones only, with some absent. Counted here are about 200,000 clones, roughly 80% occurring once; the ten biggest clones make up 7.8%. The TCR comes from a woman older than 75 with COVID-19, enrolled during active disease. The sample was peripheral blood. This chain links TRBV18 with TRBJ1-1; possibly TRBD1 for D (5 bases). CDR3 in DNA: TGTGCCAGCTCACCTGCTGGGGAGGGGATGAGTTTCTTT. Its translation is CASSPAGEGMSFF.